A selection of T cell receptor beta chains follows, all from one sample in a study of OX40 agonist ivuxolimab in advanced cancers. Some clones are missing from TCRdb's copy, which holds only in-frame ones; the method was immunoSEQ multiplex PCR. The table lists roughly 67,000 clones, around four fifths of them singletons. Specimen: CD4+ or CD8+ T cells sorted from blood, collected in a trial of the OX40 agonist ivuxolimab. The receptors come from an adult with an advanced solid tumor such as melanoma, head and neck, liver or kidney cancer. Each CDR3 is given with its conserved first and last residue. The D gene is left open where the match is weak. The size field is filled for only some rows; it gives once, few, many or a size class.

J gene | clone size | CDR3 length | V gene | D gene | CDR3 protein | CDR3 DNA
TRBJ1-2 | - | 16 | TRBV9 | TRBD1 | CASSVTVGTGNYGYTF | TGTGCCAGCAGCGTAACCGTGGGGACAGGGAACTATGGCTACACCTTC
TRBJ1-2 | few | 13 | TRBV7-3 | - | CASTTDGLHGYTF | TGTGCCAGCACCACCGACGGGTTGCATGGCTACACCTTC
TRBJ2-3 | - | 14 | TRBV5-1 | TRBD2 | CASSQRTRADTQYF | TGCGCCAGCAGCCAACGGACTAGGGCAGATACGCAGTATTTT
TRBJ1-4 | - | 14 | TRBV29-1 | TRBD1 | CSVATGTPNEKLFF | TGCAGCGTAGCGACAGGGACGCCCAATGAAAAACTGTTTTTT
TRBJ2-7 | once | 15 | TRBV27 | - | CASSPPHRDLYEQYF | TGTGCCAGCAGTCCCCCCCACAGGGACCTCTACGAGCAGTACTTC
TRBJ1-4 | - | 13 | TRBV18 | TRBD1 | CASQGALNEKLFF | TGTGCCAGCCAGGGGGCCCTAAATGAAAAACTGTTTTTT
TRBJ2-7 | once | 15 | TRBV4-3 | - | CASSQDSQGGREQYF | TGCGCCAGCAGCCAAGATTCCCAGGGAGGCCGAGAGCAGTACTTC
TRBJ1-2 | - | 14 | TRBV5-8 | - | CASTIPDRIYGYTF | TGTGCCAGCACAATCCCGGACAGAATCTATGGCTACACCTTC
TRBJ1-5 | - | 14 | TRBV28 | TRBD1 | CASRSDRGGQPQHF | TGTGCCAGCAGATCGGACAGGGGCGGTCAGCCCCAGCATTTT
TRBJ2-7 | - | 13 | TRBV7-2 | - | CASAFSRGSGQYF | TGTGCCAGCGCCTTCTCCCGAGGGAGCGGGCAGTACTTC
TRBJ2-5 | - | 15 | TRBV10-3 | - | CATSGGGSGQETQYF | TGTGCCACTTCTGGGGGTGGGAGTGGGCAAGAGACCCAGTACTTC
TRBJ2-3 | - | 16 | TRBV7-9 | TRBD2 | CASSSRGGGEADTQYF | TGTGCCAGCAGCTCCCGTGGGGGAGGGGAGGCAGATACGCAGTATTTT
TRBJ1-4 | - | 17 | TRBV25-1 | - | CASSEYSLDGANEKLFF | TGTGCCAGCAGTGAATACTCTTTGGACGGAGCTAATGAAAAACTGTTTTTT
TRBJ2-1 | - | 17 | TRBV28 | - | CASSLWVSGLLYNEQFF | TGTGCCAGCAGTTTATGGGTCTCCGGTCTACTCTACAATGAGCAGTTCTTC
TRBJ2-1 | - | 15 | TRBV19 | TRBD1 | CASSPPGTAYNEQFF | TGTGCCAGTAGTCCCCCCGGGACAGCGTACAATGAGCAGTTCTTC
TRBJ2-5 | - | 17 | TRBV4-1 | TRBD2 | CASSQERSGLAQETQYF | TGCGCCAGCAGCCAAGAGCGTTCGGGACTAGCCCAAGAGACCCAGTACTTC
TRBJ1-6 | - | 17 | TRBV4-1 | - | CASSQDKTRGYNSPLHF | TGCGCCAGCAGCCAAGATAAAACGAGAGGCTATAATTCACCCCTCCACTTT
TRBJ2-7 | medium-sized | 17 | TRBV7-2 | TRBD2 | CASSQAGDSGGVWEQYF | TGTGCCAGCAGCCAAGCTGGGGATAGCGGGGGAGTTTGGGAGCAGTACTTC
TRBJ1-5 | few | 14 | TRBV28 | - | CASSLAQTYQPQHF | TGTGCCAGCAGTTTGGCCCAAACTTATCAGCCCCAGCATTTT
TRBJ2-2 | - | 15 | TRBV6-9 | TRBD1 | CASSLRDRDTGELFF | TGTGCCAGCAGCCTCCGGGACAGGGACACCGGGGAGCTGTTTTTT
TRBJ2-3 | - | 15 | TRBV5-4 | TRBD2 | CASSLASGISDTQYF | TGTGCCAGCAGCTTGGCTAGCGGGATTTCAGATACGCAGTATTTT
TRBJ1-1 | few | 16 | TRBV14 | TRBD1 | CASSQTGGGVPTEAFF | TGTGCCAGCAGCCAGACAGGGGGCGGCGTGCCCACTGAAGCTTTCTTT
TRBJ1-2 | - | 14 | TRBV7-2 | - | CASSLLNNDYGYTF | TGTGCCAGCAGCTTATTGAACAACGACTATGGCTACACCTTC
TRBJ2-1 | - | 18 | TRBV28 | - | CASQLRVSIVSSYNEQFF | TGTGCCAGCCAACTGCGGGTTTCCATTGTAAGCTCCTACAATGAGCAGTTCTTC
TRBJ2-2 | - | 17 | TRBV9 | TRBD2 | CASSVAAGGPNTGELFF | TGTGCCAGCAGCGTAGCGGCGGGGGGGCCCAACACCGGGGAGCTGTTTTTT
TRBJ1-2 | - | 15 | TRBV6-5 | - | CASSTRGGINYGYTF | TGTGCCAGCAGTACCCGGGGTGGGATTAACTATGGCTACACCTTC
TRBJ1-2 | once | 13 | TRBV7-9 | TRBD1 | CASSFGTGGGYTF | TGTGCCAGCAGCTTCGGGACAGGGGGAGGCTACACCTTC
TRBJ2-3 | - | 14 | TRBV7-2 | - | CASSFLSSADTQYF | TGTGCCAGCAGCTTCCTCTCCTCCGCAGATACGCAGTATTTT
TRBJ1-5 | - | 15 | TRBV18 | - | CASSPMAISNQPQHF | TGTGCCAGCTCACCAATGGCGATTAGCAATCAGCCCCAGCATTTT
TRBJ1-4 | - | 13 | TRBV7-9 | - | CASWGSPNEKLFF | TGTGCCAGCTGGGGGAGCCCCAATGAAAAACTGTTTTTT
TRBJ2-2 | - | 12 | TRBV7-9 | - | CAMRGLAGELFF | TGTGCCATGCGGGGTTTGGCCGGGGAGCTGTTTTTT
TRBJ2-3 | few | 16 | TRBV28 | TRBD2 | CASSLASGGSTDTQYF | TGTGCCAGCAGTTTAGCTAGCGGGGGTTCCACAGATACGCAGTATTTT
TRBJ2-3 | - | 15 | TRBV12-5 | - | CASGSGQTEADTQYF | TGTGCTAGTGGTTCCGGACAGACCGAGGCAGATACGCAGTATTTT
TRBJ2-1 | - | 13 | TRBV28 | - | CASSPGQWDEQFF | TGTGCCAGCAGTCCCGGACAGTGGGATGAGCAGTTCTTC
TRBJ1-1 | - | 13 | TRBV28 | - | CASSSSLNTEAFF | TGTGCCAGCAGTTCGTCCCTGAACACTGAAGCTTTCTTT
TRBJ2-2 | once | 17 | TRBV5-5 | TRBD2 | CASSLGLAGVLTGELFF | TGTGCCAGCAGCTTGGGACTAGCGGGGGTATTAACCGGGGAGCTGTTTTTT
TRBJ2-4 | - | 13 | TRBV19 | - | CASSIGGINIQYF | TGTGCCAGTAGTATAGGAGGAATTAACATTCAGTACTTC
TRBJ2-3 | - | 11 | TRBV20-1 | - | CSVFDSDTQYF | TGCAGTGTTTTCGACTCGGATACGCAGTATTTT
TRBJ2-3 | - | 15 | TRBV19 | TRBD1 | CASSSAGQVTDTQYF | TGTGCCAGTAGTTCCGCGGGACAGGTCACAGATACGCAGTATTTT
TRBJ2-6 | once | 16 | TRBV10-3 | TRBD2 | CAISAGGGSGANVLTF | TGTGCCATCAGTGCCGGGGGAGGGTCTGGGGCCAACGTCCTGACTTTC
TRBJ2-1 | - | 11 | TRBV20-1 | - | CSARVDSLQFF | TGCAGTGCTAGAGTGGACTCCCTCCAGTTCTTC
TRBJ2-7 | once | 14 | TRBV10-3 | TRBD2 | CAISQTSGSYEQYF | TGTGCCATCAGCCAGACTAGCGGCTCCTACGAGCAGTACTTC
TRBJ2-2 | - | 14 | TRBV29-1 | - | CSVGGGANTGELFF | TGCAGCGTTGGTGGGGGCGCGAACACCGGGGAGCTGTTTTTT
TRBJ2-3 | - | 15 | TRBV5-1 | TRBD2 | CASSRSGASTDTQYF | TGCGCCAGCAGTCGAAGCGGGGCTAGCACAGATACGCAGTATTTT
TRBJ2-3 | - | 17 | TRBV5-4 | TRBD2 | CASSPEILAGGWSTQYF | TGTGCCAGCAGTCCCGAGATACTAGCGGGGGGTTGGAGTACGCAGTATTTT
TRBJ1-2 | - | 16 | TRBV6-1 | TRBD1 | CASSEEEGARGYGYTF | TGTGCCAGCAGTGAAGAGGAGGGGGCGCGAGGCTATGGCTACACCTTC
TRBJ2-7 | - | 13 | TRBV5-1 | - | CASSKTGPYEQYF | TGCGCCAGCAGCAAGACAGGTCCCTACGAGCAGTACTTC
TRBJ2-2 | - | 16 | TRBV14 | - | CASSQDLQGGTGELFF | TGTGCCAGCAGCCAAGATCTACAGGGCGGCACCGGGGAGCTGTTTTTT
TRBJ1-2 | - | 12 | TRBV5-4 | - | CASSAPPAGYTF | TGTGCCAGCAGCGCCCCCCCTGCTGGCTACACCTTC
TRBJ1-1 | - | 19 | TRBV5-1 | TRBD1 | CASSLALGTGGSRGTEAFF | TGCGCCAGCAGCTTGGCCCTAGGGACAGGGGGCTCGAGGGGCACTGAAGCTTTCTTT
TRBJ2-5 | - | 13 | TRBV6-1 | TRBD1 | CASTGTGWWTQYF | TGTGCCAGCACCGGGACAGGGTGGTGGACCCAGTACTTC
TRBJ2-7 | - | 17 | TRBV7-2 | TRBD2 | CASSLGPTGGRASEQYF | TGTGCCAGCAGCTTAGGACCGACGGGCGGGAGGGCCTCCGAGCAGTACTTC
TRBJ2-3 | - | 14 | TRBV5-1 | TRBD1 | CASSSQGAGDTQYF | TGCGCCAGCAGCTCACAGGGGGCGGGGGATACGCAGTATTTT